The present TCR beta chain was sequenced within a study of blood T cell repertoires in COVID-19. About the study: From T cells, B-cell-depleted T cells, or PBMCs came the material, which was cDNA or gDNA.

CDR3 length: 14 residues. Under the authors' procedure: Cell counts per sample came from amplifying reference gene primers. The assay was immunoSEQ multiplex PCR, and TCRdb's table has in-frame clones only and misses some. That table gives V, J and clone size, and the DNA gave D and trimming. The sample contains about 210,000 clones, approximately 86% of which appear only once. The Seattle patients joined while their infection was active and were tracked longitudinally afterward. This clonotype originated in a man aged 55-75 years with COVID-19, enrolled during active disease. J is TRBJ2-4 and V is TRBV21-1; the D call of TRBD2 is as the table states it, not checked on the DNA. TRBV21-1 is labeled a pseudogene. The source material was peripheral blood. The CDR3 loop is CASNRPGGKNIQYF. The CDR3 bases are TGTGCCAGCAACCGTCCCGGCGGGAAAAACATTCAGTACTTC.